The 18 T cell receptor beta chains in this list originate from one sample, sequenced in a study of blood T cell repertoires in COVID-19. The method was immunoSEQ multiplex PCR; TCRdb's version includes in-frame clones alone and lacks a portion of them. The sample lists 220,000 or so clones; 84% were seen once. Sequenced: PBMCs or T cells enriched from blood (not recorded which). These receptors were taken from a woman aged 35 to 49 who had recovered from COVID-19.

This sequence joins TRBV6-2 or TRBV6-3 and TRBJ2-1; the match to TRBD2 covers 8 bases. Trimming at V came to 2 bases and at J to 11 bases, leaving 5 bases not matched to a gene. The CDR3 sequence is 13 residues long. Germline V CDR1 and CDR2: MNHEY, SVGEGT. CDR3 sequence (DNA): TGTGCCAGCAGTTACGTTCTAGCGGGCCAGCAGTTCTTC. Amino acid sequence: CASSYVLAGQQFF.

A few counts support this clone. The chain recombines TRBV5-1 with TRBJ1-2, with a possible D match to TRBD1 (5 bases). The germline V and J ends were trimmed by 3 bases and 0 bases, with 15 bases remaining between them. This CDR3 is 16 amino acids long. Germline CDR1 and CDR2: SGHRS and YFSETQ. The CDR3 reads CASSYSDSLTNYGYTF. In nucleotides, the CDR3 is TGCGCCAGCAGCTACTCCGACAGCCTTACTAACTATGGCTACACCTTC. Combining the CDR3 with reference TRBV5-1 and TRBJ1-2 gives the whole variable domain KAGVTQTPRYLIKTRGQQVTLSCSPISGHRSVSWYQQTPGQGLQFLFEYFSETQRNKGNFPGRFSGRQFSNSRSEMNVSTLELGDSALYLCASSYSDSLTNYGYTFGSGTRLTVV.

The chain links TRBV11-1 to TRBJ2-7, with 9 bases fitting TRBD2. Germline V gene sequence: CDR1 SGHAT, CDR2 FQDESV (reference sequence). CDR3 size: 16 residues. Trimming took 2 bases from V and 4 from J; bases not matched to a gene: 9. In nucleotides, the CDR3 is TGTGCCAGCAGCTTATCAGCTAGCGGGAATGGGTACGAGCAGTACTTC. Its protein product is CASSLSASGNGYEQYF.

V and J are TRBV19 and TRBJ1-4, with 7 positions matching TRBD1. Per the germline V gene, CDR1 is LNHDA and CDR2 is SQIVND (reference sequence). The CDR3 runs to 15 residues. V was pared by 4 bases and J by 1 base, with 3 bases of the junction left unmatched. The CDR3 loop reads CASSSRQGTNEKLFF. Written as DNA, the CDR3 is TGTGCCAGTAGTAGCAGACAGGGAACTAATGAAAAACTGTTTTTT.

The J gene is TRBJ2-7, the V gene TRBV2; 10 bases fit TRBD2. The CDR3 totals 13 residues. The germline V gene encodes CDR1 SNHLY and CDR2 FYNNEI. V gave up 8 bases and J gave up 3 bases; unmatched junction bases: 4. The CDR3 reads CASGRTSGYEQYV. CDR3 DNA sequence: TGTGCCAGCGGACGGACTAGCGGCTACGAGCAGTACGTC.

This rearrangement joins TRBV10-3 to TRBJ2-1, with 7 positions matching TRBD2. Germline loops: CDR1 ENHRY, CDR2 SYGVKD. The CDR3 contains 16 residues. V lost 0 bases to trimming and J lost 8 bases; unmatched junction nucleotides: 10. The CDR3 region is CAISESGGRGVYEQFF. The CDR3 DNA reads TGTGCCATCAGTGAGTCGGGAGGGAGAGGGGTGTATGAGCAGTTCTTC.

The chain combines TRBV11-2 with TRBJ1-2, with D perhaps matching TRBD1 (5 bases). Germline CDR1 and CDR2: SGHAT and FQNNGV. V dropped 0 bases and J dropped 6 bases, with 8 bases sitting between them. The CDR3 is 13 residues long. As DNA, the CDR3 is TGTGCCAGCAGCTTAGACAGGGATGATGGCTACACCTTC. It translates to CASSLDRDDGYTF.

This clone was counted a few times. The CDR3, as DNA: TGTGCCACCTCGGCGGGAGGAGCAGATACGCAGTATTTT. This translates into CATSAGGADTQYF. The J gene is TRBJ2-3, the V gene TRBV6-5; the match to TRBD2 covers 8 bases. Germline lookup yields CDR1 MNHEY and CDR2 SVGAGI. Unmatched junction bases numbered 7, after V lost 10 bases and J lost 4 bases. The CDR3 length is 13 residues.

The rearrangement uses TRBV21-1 and TRBJ1-5. TRBV21-1 is termed a pseudogene. CDR3 length: 16 residues. The CDR3 DNA reads TGTGCCAGCAGCAAAGGGGGGGTGAGAGCTAATCAGCCCCAGCATTTT. Protein sequence: CASSKGGVRANQPQHF.

This clone was observed a single time. V gene TRBV5-1 combines with J gene TRBJ2-3; D gene uncertain. Trimming cost V 0 bases and J 2 bases, with 10 bases left between them. The germline V gene encodes CDR1 SGHRS and CDR2 YFSETQ. This CDR3 region has 15 residues. CDR3 DNA: TGCGCCAGCAGCTTGGTCGGTTTGTCCACAGATACGCAGTATTTT. Protein sequence: CASSLVGLSTDTQYF.

The chain combines TRBV6-1 with TRBJ1-2; D possibly corresponds to TRBD1 (5 bases). The CDR3 has 13 residues. V lost 3 bases and J 8 bases, leaving 13 bases between the germline ends. The germline CDR1 and CDR2 sequences are MNHNS and SASEGT. CDR3 nucleotides: TGTGCCAGCAGTGAGACAGCCTGGCGAGGCTACACCTTC. It translates to CASSETAWRGYTF.

The rearrangement links TRBV10-3 to TRBJ2-5; D may be TRBD2 (5 bases). CDR1 and CDR2 from the germline V gene are ENHRY and SYGVKD. The CDR3 totals 11 residues. Trimming took off 8 bases at V and 5 bases at J, with 9 bases between the two ends. The CDR3 nucleotides read TGTGCCATCGGCGAGGGCGAGACCCAGTACTTC. Translation gives CAIGEGETQYF.

This chain links TRBV19 with TRBJ2-4; tentative D call: TRBD1 (5 bases). Germline lookup yields CDR1 LNHDA and CDR2 SQIVND (reference sequence). The CDR3 has 12 residues. The V gene lost 5 bases and the J gene lost 7 bases, with 9 bases spanning the gap. Written as DNA, the CDR3 is TGTGCCAGTAGTGATAAGGGGAACATTCAGTACTTC. Protein sequence: CASSDKGNIQYF.

The chain links TRBV5-6 to TRBJ2-7, with 7 positions matching TRBD2. The CDR3 has 15 residues. After removal of 0 bases from V and 2 bases from J, the junction contained 5 bases not matched to a gene. Germline V lookup: CDR1 SGHDT, CDR2 YYEEEE. The CDR3 sequence is CASSLGSGGPYEQYF. CDR3 nucleotides: TGTGCCAGCAGCTTGGGTTCGGGAGGCCCCTACGAGCAGTACTTC.

The chain employs TRBV28 and TRBJ1-6; D perhaps matches TRBD1 (6 bases). Germline CDR1 MDHEN, CDR2 SYDVKM. Between the trimmed V and J ends, which lost 2 bases and 7 bases, there was a span of 15 bases. The CDR3 consists of 16 residues. The CDR3 sequence: CASSLLPGALNSPLHF. In DNA, the CDR3 is TGTGCCAGCAGTTTACTGCCAGGGGCGTTGAATTCACCCCTCCACTTT.

This clone was found a few times. V usage is TRBV19 and J usage is TRBJ1-4; D unresolved. This CDR3 has 15 residues. V gave up 5 bases and J gave up 4 bases, with 14 bases separating them. Germline assignment: CDR1 LNHDA and CDR2 SQIVND (reference sequence). The CDR3 here is CASSPRGVDNEKLFF. CDR3 nucleotide sequence: TGTGCCAGTAGTCCGCGGGGAGTGGATAATGAAAAACTGTTTTTT.

A single count supports this clone. The J gene is TRBJ1-2, the V gene TRBV1; TRBD1, as called in the table, went unchecked against the DNA. TRBV1 is a listed pseudogene. The CDR3 has 10 amino acids. The CDR3 sequence is CTSRQTFYTF. The CDR3 DNA follows: TGCACCAGCAGGCAGACATTCTACACCTTC.

The chain employs TRBV7-2 and TRBJ2-7; 8 nucleotides agree with TRBD1. V gave up 6 bases and J gave up 4 bases; unmatched junction bases: 11. This CDR3 region has 15 residues. From germline, CDR1 is SGHTA and CDR2 FQGNSA. CDR3 loop: CASRPRDRPNYEQYV. For the CDR3, the DNA is TGTGCCAGCAGGCCCCGGGACAGGCCGAATTACGAGCAGTACGTC.